The clone carrying this T cell receptor (beta chain) is judged medium-sized. Its antigen remains unidentified. The CDR3 is 19 residues long. Germline loops: CDR1 SGHDT, CDR2 YYEEEE. V dropped 2 bases and J dropped 0; count of bases not matched to a gene: 9. This specimen belongs to a study of T cells generated in artificial thymic organoids. Semi-nested PCR with reverse primers in the TRAC or TRBC constant regions amplified each chain separately. TCRdb fed the 5' RACE reads into MiXCR, producing one record per CDR3 protein. The sample has over 6,000 distinct CDR3 sequences; roughly a quarter are singletons. Artificial thymic organoids aggregated human hematopoietic stem and progenitor cells with human DLL1-expressing MS5 murine stromal cells. Organoids were seeded with FACS-purified CD34+CD3- stem and progenitor cells depleted of residual T cells.

The rearrangement joins TRBV5-6 to TRBJ1-3; TRBD1 aligns across 12 bases. This TCR was recovered from a human donor who gave cord blood stem cells for thymic organoid culture, a cardiac surgery patient who gave postnatal thymus, or a blood donor (not recorded which). The sequencing sample was made of naive CD8+ T cells grown in artificial thymic organoids from cord blood stem and progenitor cells. Stated subset: CD3+TCRalphabeta+CD8SP T cells; for blood, CD45RO-CCR7+ naive CD8+ T cells. Here the CDR3 reads CASSFRDRGLGCSGNTIYF. The CDR3 DNA reads TGTGCCAGCAGCTTTAGGGACAGGGGGCTTGGGTGCTCTGGAAACACCATATATTTT.